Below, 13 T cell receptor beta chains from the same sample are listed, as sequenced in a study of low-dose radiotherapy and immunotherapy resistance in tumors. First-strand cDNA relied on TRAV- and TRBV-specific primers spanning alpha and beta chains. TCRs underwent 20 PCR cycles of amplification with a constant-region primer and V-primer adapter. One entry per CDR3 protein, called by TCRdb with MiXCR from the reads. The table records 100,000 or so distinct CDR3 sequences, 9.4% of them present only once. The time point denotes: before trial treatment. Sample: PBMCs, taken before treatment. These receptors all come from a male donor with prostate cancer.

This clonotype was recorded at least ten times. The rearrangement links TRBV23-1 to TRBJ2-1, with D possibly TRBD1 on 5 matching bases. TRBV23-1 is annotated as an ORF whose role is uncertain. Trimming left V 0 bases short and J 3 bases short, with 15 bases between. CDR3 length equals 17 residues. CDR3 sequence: CASSQSIVDKFYNEQFF. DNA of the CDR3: TGCGCCAGCAGTCAATCGATCGTGGACAAATTCTACAATGAGCAGTTCTTC.

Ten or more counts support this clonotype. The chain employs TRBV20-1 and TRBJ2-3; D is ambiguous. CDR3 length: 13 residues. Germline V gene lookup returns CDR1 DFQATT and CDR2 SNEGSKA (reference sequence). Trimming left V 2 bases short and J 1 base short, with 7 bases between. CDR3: CSARQDRTDTQYF. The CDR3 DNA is TGCAGTGCTAGACAGGATCGCACAGATACGCAGTATTTT.

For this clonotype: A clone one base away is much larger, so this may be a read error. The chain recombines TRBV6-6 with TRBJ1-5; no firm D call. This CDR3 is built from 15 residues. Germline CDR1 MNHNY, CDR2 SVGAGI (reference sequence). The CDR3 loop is CAGSYFGNSNQPQHF. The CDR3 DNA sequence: TGTGCCGGCAGTTACTTCGGGAATAGCAATCAGCCCCAGCATTTT.

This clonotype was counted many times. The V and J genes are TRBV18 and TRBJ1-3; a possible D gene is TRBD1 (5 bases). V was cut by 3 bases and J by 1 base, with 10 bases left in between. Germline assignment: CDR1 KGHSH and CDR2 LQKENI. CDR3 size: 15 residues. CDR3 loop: CASSPGGSSGNTIYF. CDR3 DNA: TGTGCCAGCTCACCGGGGGGATCTTCTGGAAACACCATATATTTT.

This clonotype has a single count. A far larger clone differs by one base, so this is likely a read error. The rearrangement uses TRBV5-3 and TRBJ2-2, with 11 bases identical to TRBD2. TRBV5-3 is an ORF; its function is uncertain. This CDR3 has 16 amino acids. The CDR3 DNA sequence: TGTGTCAGCAGCCAGACTAGCGGGGTTAACACCGGGGAGCTGTTTTTT. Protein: CVSSQTSGVNTGELFF.

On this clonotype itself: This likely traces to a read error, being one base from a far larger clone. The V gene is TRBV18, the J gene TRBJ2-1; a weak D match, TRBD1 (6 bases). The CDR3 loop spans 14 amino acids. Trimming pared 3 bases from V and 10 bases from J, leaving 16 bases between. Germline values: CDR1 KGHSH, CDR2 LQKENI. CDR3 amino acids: CASSPVTGTSEQFF. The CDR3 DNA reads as TGTGCCAGCTCACCCGTGACAGGTACCAGCGAGCAGTTCTTC.

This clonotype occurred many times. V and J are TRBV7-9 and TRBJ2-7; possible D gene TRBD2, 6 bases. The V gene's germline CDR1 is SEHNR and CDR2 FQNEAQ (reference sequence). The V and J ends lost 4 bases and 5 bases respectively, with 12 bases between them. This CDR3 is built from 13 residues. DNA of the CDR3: TGTGCCAGCAGCTCGACTCCGGGGGACGAGCAGTACTTC. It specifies CASSSTPGDEQYF.

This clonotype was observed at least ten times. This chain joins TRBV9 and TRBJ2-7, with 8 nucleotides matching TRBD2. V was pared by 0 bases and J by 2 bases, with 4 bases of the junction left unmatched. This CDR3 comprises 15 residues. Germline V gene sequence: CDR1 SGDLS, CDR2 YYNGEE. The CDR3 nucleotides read TGTGCCAGCAGCGTAGCGGGAGGGCCCCCCTACGAGCAGTACTTC. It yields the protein CASSVAGGPPYEQYF. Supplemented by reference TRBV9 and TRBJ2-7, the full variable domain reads DSGVTQTPKHLITATGQRVTLRCSPRSGDLSVYWYQQSLDQGLQFLIQYYNGEERAKGNILERFSAQQFPDLHSELNLSSLELGDSALYFCASSVAGGPPYEQYFGPGTRLTVT.

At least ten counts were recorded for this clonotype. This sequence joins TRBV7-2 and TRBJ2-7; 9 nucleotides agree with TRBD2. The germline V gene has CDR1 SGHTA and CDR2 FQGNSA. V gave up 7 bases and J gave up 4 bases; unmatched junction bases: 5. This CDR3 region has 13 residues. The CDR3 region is CASTRAGGYEQYF. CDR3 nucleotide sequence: TGTGCCAGCACCCGAGCGGGAGGTTACGAGCAGTACTTC.

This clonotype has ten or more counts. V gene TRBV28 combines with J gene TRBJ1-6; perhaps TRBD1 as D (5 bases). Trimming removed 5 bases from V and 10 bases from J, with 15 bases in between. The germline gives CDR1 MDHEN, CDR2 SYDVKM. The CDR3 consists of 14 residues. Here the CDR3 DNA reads TGTGCCAGCAGTGGGGAGAGGGGTCGGTCACCCCTCCACTTT. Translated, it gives CASSGERGRSPLHF.

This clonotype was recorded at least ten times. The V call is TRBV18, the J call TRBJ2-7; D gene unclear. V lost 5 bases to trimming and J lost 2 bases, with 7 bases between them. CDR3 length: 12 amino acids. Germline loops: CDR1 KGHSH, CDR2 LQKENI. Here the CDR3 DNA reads TGTGCCAGCTCAACGGATGCCTACGAGCAGTACTTC. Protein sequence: CASSTDAYEQYF.

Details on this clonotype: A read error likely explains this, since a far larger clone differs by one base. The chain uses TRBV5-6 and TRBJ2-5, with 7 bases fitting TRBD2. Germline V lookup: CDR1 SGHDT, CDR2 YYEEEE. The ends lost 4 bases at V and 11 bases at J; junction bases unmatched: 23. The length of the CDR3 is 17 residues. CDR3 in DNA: TGTGCCAGCAGCGCCCCTAGCGGATGGAGCTCCTACAATGAGCAGTACTTC. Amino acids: CASSAPSGWSSYNEQYF.

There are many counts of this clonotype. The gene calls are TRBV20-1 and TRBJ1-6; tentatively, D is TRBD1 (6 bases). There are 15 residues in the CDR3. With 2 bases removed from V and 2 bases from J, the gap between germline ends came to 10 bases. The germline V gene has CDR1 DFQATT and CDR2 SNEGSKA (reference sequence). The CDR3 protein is CSARRGAAYNSPLHF. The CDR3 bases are TGCAGTGCTAGAAGGGGGGCCGCCTATAATTCACCCCTCCACTTT.